The TCR beta chain described here comes from a study of STAT5B mutations in CD4+ large granular lymphocyte leukemia. Study-wide results and caveats: Compared with healthy controls (2/35), patient top clones favored TRBV06 (8/27).

In the case of this clone: No antigen is known for it.

From germline, CDR1 is MNHNY and CDR2 SVGAGI (reference sequence). This CDR3 contains 14 residues. Trimming took off 6 bases at V and 4 bases at J, with 15 bases between the two ends. Clones were read by immunoSEQ multiplex PCR, and TCRdb kept only the in-frame ones, dropping some. The profile covers 30,000 to 35,000 clones, with over 80% appearing a single time and 4.4% taken by the ten largest. The TCR sequence derives from a human donor in good health. V and J are TRBV6-6 and TRBJ1-2; TRBD1 is a possible D gene (6 bases). The sample consisted of CD4+ T cells from blood buffy coats. The CDR3 DNA follows: TGTGCCAGCAGCTTATCTACAGGGTTCTATGGCTACACCTTC. Its translation is CASSLSTGFYGYTF.